These 30 T cell receptor beta chains originate from one sample sequenced in a study of shared clonotypes between healthy human individuals. Sequenced by immunoSEQ multiplex PCR; TCRdb stores in-frame clones only, minus some. The sample has 1.4 million or so clones, approximately 98.5% seen once. Sequenced: naive CD4+ T cells sorted from blood. Described subset: CD45RA+ positively selected. Receptors originate from a young man in good health.

This chain connects TRBV19 to TRBJ1-5; D is undetermined. V lost 1 base, J lost 11 bases, and 18 bases lay in between. This CDR3 spans 15 amino acids. Germline CDR1 and CDR2: LNHDA and SQIVND (reference sequence). DNA of the CDR3: TGTGCCAGTAGTATAGGAGCCTTAGGGAGGTTAGCCCAGCATTTT. Its translation: CASSIGALGRLAQHF.

This sequence joins TRBV11-1 and TRBJ1-1; 7 bases are shared with TRBD1. J was trimmed by 6 bases and V by 1 base; bases with no gene match: 2. Germline CDR1 reads SGHAT; CDR2 reads FQDESV (reference sequence). CDR3 length: 13 residues. The CDR3 here is CASSLEGGAEAFF. CDR3 sequence (DNA): TGTGCCAGCAGCTTAGAAGGGGGCGCTGAAGCTTTCTTT. The full variable domain, its missing parts supplied by reference TRBV11-1 and TRBJ1-1, is EAEVAQSPRYKITEKSQAVAFWCDPISGHATLYWYRQILGQGPELLVQFQDESVVDDSQLPKDRFSAERLKGVDSTLKIQPAELGDSAMYLCASSLEGGAEAFFGQGTRLTVV.

The chain has TRBV27 and TRBJ2-4, with D possibly TRBD2 on 6 matching bases. Trimming pared 1 base from V and 0 bases from J, leaving 31 bases between. The CDR3 extends over 23 amino acids. Germline V gene lookup returns CDR1 MNHEY and CDR2 SMNVEV (reference sequence). This chain's CDR3 is CASSLFGFLEGNGPPLAKNIQYF. The CDR3 DNA sequence: TGTGCCAGCAGTTTATTTGGTTTTTTGGAGGGAAACGGACCTCCATTAGCCAAAAACATTCAGTACTTC.

The chain employs TRBV11-2 and TRBJ2-1, with a weak D call TRBD1 (5 bases). Germline CDR1 SGHAT, CDR2 FQNNGV. The V and J ends lost 4 bases and 4 bases respectively, with 11 bases between them. The CDR3 has 14 amino acids. The CDR3, as DNA: TGTGCCAGCAGCTCTACAGGCGCATACAATGAGCAGTTCTTC. This encodes CASSSTGAYNEQFF.

The chain joins TRBV27 to TRBJ2-7, with 13 positions matching TRBD2. V shed 3 bases, J shed 4 bases, and the junction held 9 bases outside the gene matches. In germline, CDR1 is MNHEY, CDR2 SMNVEV (reference sequence). The CDR3 consists of 17 residues. The CDR3 DNA reads as TGTGCCAGCAGTTTCGGACTAGCGGGAGACCCTGGTTACGAGCAGTACTTC. Amino acids: CASSFGLAGDPGYEQYF.

This clone was recorded only once. The CDR3 DNA reads as TGTGCCAGCAGCACCCGGGACTTAGGCACAGATACGCAGTATTTT. This translates into CASSTRDLGTDTQYF. The J gene is TRBJ2-3, the V gene TRBV7-9; a weak D match, TRBD2 (6 bases). Trimming stripped 5 bases from V and 1 base from J, with 13 bases between. The CDR3 extends over 15 amino acids. In germline, CDR1 is SEHNR, CDR2 FQNEAQ (reference sequence).

The V call is TRBV6-4, the J call TRBJ1-1; tentative D call: TRBD1 (5 bases). Deletions cut 6 bases from V and 0 bases from J, with 20 bases between. The germline V gene has CDR1 MRHNA and CDR2 SNTAGT. The CDR3 covers 17 residues. CDR3 in amino acids: CASRAGTQGRLNTEAFF. The CDR3 region has the DNA TGTGCCAGCAGGGCCGGGACCCAAGGTCGGTTGAACACTGAAGCTTTCTTT.

This chain joins TRBV7-2 and TRBJ2-1; 11 bases match TRBD2. Losses at the gene ends were 2 bases for V and 15 bases for J; bases not matched to a gene: 9. The CDR3 runs to 14 residues. Germline lookup yields CDR1 SGHTA and CDR2 FQGNSA. For the CDR3, the DNA is TGTGCCAGCAGCTTAAGGCGGCTAGCGGGAGGCTTGTTCTTC. Its protein is CASSLRRLAGGLFF. Full variable domain (remainder filled in from reference TRBV7-2 and TRBJ2-1): GAGVSQSPSNKVTEKGKDVELRCDPISGHTALYWYRQSLGQGLEFLIYFQGNSAPDKSGLPSDRFSAERTGGSVSTLTIQRTQQEDSAVYLCASSLRRLAGGLFFGPGTRLTVL.

J is TRBJ1-2 and V is TRBV7-9; no reliable D call. In germline, CDR1 is SEHNR, CDR2 FQNEAQ (reference sequence). The CDR3 consists of 14 residues. Between the trimmed V and J ends, which lost 1 base and 4 bases, there was a span of 10 bases. CDR3 nucleotide sequence: TGTGCCAGCAGCTTAGAGGGTGGTACCTATGGCTACACCTTC. It is translated as CASSLEGGTYGYTF. Filled out from reference TRBV7-9 and TRBJ1-2, the complete variable domain reads DTGVSQNPRHKITKRGQNVTFRCDPISEHNRLYWYRQTLGQGPEFLTYFQNEAQLEKSRLLSDRFSAERPKGSFSTLEIQRTEQGDSAMYLCASSLEGGTYGYTFGSGTRLTVV.

The CDR3 DNA sequence: TGCGCCAGCAGCGCCTTAGGCAATCAGCCCCAGCATTTT. It encodes CASSALGNQPQHF. This sequence joins TRBV5-1 and TRBJ1-5, with no clear D. Germline CDR1 is SGHRS and CDR2 is YFSETQ. V gave up 4 bases and J gave up 2 bases, with 7 bases separating them. CDR3 length: 13 amino acids.

A word on this clone: This CDR3 is also generated by other DNA sequences in the sample. The gene calls are TRBV19 and TRBJ2-2, with D maybe TRBD1 (5 bases). This CDR3 spans 13 amino acids. CDR1 and CDR2 (germline): LNHDA, SQIVND (reference sequence). Trimming left V 3 bases short and J 5 bases short, with 7 bases between. The CDR3 DNA sequence: TGTGCCAGTAGTATTAGGGGAACCGGGGAGCTGTTTTTT. Translation: CASSIRGTGELFF.

This chain joins TRBV19 and TRBJ2-7, with D unclear. The CDR3 totals 14 residues. Germline CDR1 is LNHDA and CDR2 is SQIVND (reference sequence). V lost 9 bases, J lost 4 bases, and 19 bases lay in between. The CDR3 loop is CASAVGTSPYEQYF. CDR3 DNA sequence: TGTGCCAGCGCGGTGGGAACCAGTCCTTACGAGCAGTACTTC.

The CDR3 sequence is CASRRQGEETQYF. The CDR3 coding sequence is TGTGCCAGTAGGAGACAGGGGGAAGAGACCCAGTACTTC. J is TRBJ2-5 and V is TRBV19; 9 bases fit TRBD1. The junction had 2 bases not matched to a gene; V was cut back by 6 bases and J by 3 bases. Germline CDR1 and CDR2: LNHDA and SQIVND (reference sequence). The CDR3 runs 13 residues.

The chain recombines TRBV2 with TRBJ2-3; 10 positions match TRBD2. Trimming cost V 6 bases and J 5 bases; bases outside gene matches: 5. Looked up from germline, CDR1 is SNHLY and CDR2 is FYNNEI. This CDR3 is 14 amino acids long. In DNA, the CDR3 is TGTGCCAGCAGGGCAGCGGGAGGGAAAGATACGCAGTATTTT. This encodes CASRAAGGKDTQYF.

The V call is TRBV27, the J call TRBJ2-7; D perhaps matches TRBD2 (6 bases). Germline V gene data show CDR1 as MNHEY and CDR2 as SMNVEV (reference sequence). This CDR3 is 14 amino acids long. V lost 3 bases, J lost 3 bases, and 12 bases lay in between. CDR3 nucleotide sequence: TGTGCCAGCAGTTTCGGACTACTAAACTACGAGCAGTACTTC. Its translation is CASSFGLLNYEQYF.

J is TRBJ1-5 and V is TRBV7-9; D perhaps matches TRBD1 (6 bases). Deletions cut 0 bases from V and 2 bases from J, with 17 bases between. Germline V lookup: CDR1 SEHNR, CDR2 FQNEAQ (reference sequence). The CDR3 covers 18 residues. The CDR3 reads CASSLALSGEGGNQPQHF. The CDR3 DNA follows: TGTGCCAGCAGCTTAGCTCTTTCAGGGGAGGGCGGCAATCAGCCCCAGCATTTT.

The chain combines TRBV13 with TRBJ2-3; no definite D call. With 5 bases removed from V and 0 bases from J, the gap between germline ends came to 12 bases. The CDR3 runs to 15 residues. The germline V gene has CDR1 PRHDT and CDR2 FYEKMQ (reference sequence). CDR3 in DNA: TGTGCCAGCAGCCCCGGCCCTACGAGCACAGATACGCAGTATTTT. Residues: CASSPGPTSTDTQYF.

The chain joins TRBV11-2 to TRBJ2-7; TRBD2 aligns across 8 bases. V lost 10 bases, J lost 4 bases, and 12 bases stayed unmatched. The V gene's germline CDR1 is SGHAT and CDR2 FQNNGV. The CDR3 is 14 residues long. The CDR3 coding sequence is TGTGCCAACATGGTTGGGACTAGTTCTTACGAGCAGTACTTC. Translation gives CANMVGTSSYEQYF.

This clone was detected once. The rearrangement uses TRBV7-2 and TRBJ2-1; D remains unclear. V lost 5 bases and J 8 bases, leaving 10 bases between the germline ends. The germline V gene has CDR1 SGHTA and CDR2 FQGNSA. The CDR3 runs 12 residues. As DNA, the CDR3 is TGTGCCAGCAGCCGCTTACCCCATGAGCAGTTCTTC. This gives the protein CASSRLPHEQFF.

This clone was seen a single time. V and J are TRBV7-9 and TRBJ1-4, with D unclear. Trimming shortened V by 1 base and J by 3 bases, and 6 bases separated the two germline ends. The length of the CDR3 is 14 residues. Germline V CDR1 and CDR2: SEHNR, FQNEAQ (reference sequence). The CDR3 nucleotides are TGTGCCAGCAGCTTAGGTATCGCTAATGAAAAACTGTTTTTT. As protein: CASSLGIANEKLFF.

The V and J genes are TRBV29-1 and TRBJ2-1; D ambiguous. Looked up from germline, CDR1 is SQVTM and CDR2 is ANQGSEA. V was cut by 3 bases and J by 10 bases, with 4 bases left in between. This CDR3 spans 9 amino acids. In DNA form, the CDR3 reads TGCAGCGTTGAGCTAGAGCAGTTCTTC. Amino acids: CSVELEQFF.

This clone has a single count. The chain joins TRBV11-3 to TRBJ2-5; D may be TRBD1 (5 bases). This CDR3 region has 13 residues. Trimming stripped 1 base from V and 5 bases from J, with 8 bases between. Germline assignment: CDR1 SGHNT and CDR2 YENEEA. The chain's CDR3 is CASSLAGLETQYF. The DNA for the CDR3 is TGTGCCAGCAGCTTAGCAGGGTTGGAGACCCAGTACTTC.

The chain couples TRBV18 to TRBJ2-7, with D tentatively TRBD1 or TRBD2 (5 bases each). The CDR3 covers 15 residues. V was cut by 0 bases and J by 5 bases, with 14 bases left in between. Looked up from germline, CDR1 is KGHSH and CDR2 is LQKENI. The DNA for the CDR3 is TGTGCCAGCTCACCACCAAAGCTAGGGACCCACGAGCAGTACTTC. This codes for CASSPPKLGTHEQYF.

As regards this clone: The sample has other DNA sequences that encode this CDR3 too. This rearrangement joins TRBV5-4 to TRBJ2-7; no firm D call. V lost 2 bases and J lost 7, with 7 bases in between. Germline CDR1 SGHNT, CDR2 YYREEE (reference sequence). The length of the CDR3 is 11 residues. In DNA form, the CDR3 reads TGTGCCAGCAGCTTCGGGTATGAGCAGTACTTC. Amino acid sequence: CASSFGYEQYF.

The V gene is TRBV4-1, the J gene TRBJ2-1; perhaps TRBD1 as D (6 bases). With 0 bases removed from V and 2 bases from J, the gap between germline ends came to 14 bases. The CDR3 has 17 amino acids. Germline V CDR1 and CDR2: MGHRA, YSYEKL. DNA for the CDR3: TGCGCCAGCAGCCAAGAGGGACATCCGAACCCCTACAATGAGCAGTTCTTC. This gives the protein CASSQEGHPNPYNEQFF.

The chain uses TRBV18 and TRBJ2-3, with D perhaps being TRBD1 or TRBD2 (6 bases each). Per germline, CDR1 KGHSH and CDR2 LQKENI. This CDR3 spans 16 amino acids. The V end lost 2 bases, the J end lost 1 base, and 13 bases lay between the germline ends. The CDR3 DNA reads TGTGCCAGCTCACCAACGGGAAGGGGGGGCACAGATACGCAGTATTTT. Encoded protein: CASSPTGRGGTDTQYF. The whole variable domain, remainder taken from reference TRBV18 and TRBJ2-3, is NAGVMQNPRHLVRRRGQEARLRCSPMKGHSHVYWYRQLPEEGLKFMVYLQKENIIDESGMPKERFSAEFPKEGPSILRIQQVVRGDSAAYFCASSPTGRGGTDTQYFGPGTRLTVL.

Remarks on this clone: Other DNA sequences in the same sample also yield this CDR3. The chain couples TRBV9 to TRBJ1-2; the D gene is possibly TRBD1 (6 bases). V lost 0 bases and J lost 5, with 11 bases in between. This CDR3 contains 14 residues. From germline, CDR1 is SGDLS and CDR2 YYNGEE. CDR3 nucleotide sequence: TGTGCCAGCAGCGTAGAGAGGCAGGGGTATGGCTACACCTTC. Translated, it gives CASSVERQGYGYTF.

The chain combines TRBV27 with TRBJ2-2, with D perhaps TRBD2 (6 bases). There are 14 residues in the CDR3. From germline, CDR1 is MNHEY and CDR2 SMNVEV (reference sequence). Between the trimmed V and J ends, which lost 5 bases and 3 bases, there was a span of 10 bases. The CDR3 DNA sequence: TGTGCCAGCAGTCTCGGGGGTTACACCGGGGAGCTGTTTTTT. This codes for CASSLGGYTGELFF.

A word on this clone: The sample carries other DNA sequences with the same CDR3. CDR3 sequence reads: CASSPGQGITGELFF. Written as DNA, the CDR3 is TGCGCCAGCAGCCCGGGACAGGGTATCACCGGGGAGCTGTTTTTT. This sequence joins TRBV5-1 and TRBJ2-2; 9 bases map to TRBD1. The CDR3 is 15 amino acids. Trimming took 4 bases from V and 4 from J; bases not matched to a gene: 5. Germline values: CDR1 SGHRS, CDR2 YFSETQ.

The V call is TRBV4-3, the J call TRBJ2-1, with 12 bases aligning to TRBD2. The CDR3 runs 15 residues. Germline loops: CDR1 LGHNA, CDR2 YSLEER. V gave up 5 bases and J gave up 8 bases; unmatched junction bases: 7. CDR3 in amino acids: CASSRASGREDEQFF. The CDR3 nucleotides are TGCGCCAGCAGCAGGGCTAGCGGGAGGGAGGATGAGCAGTTCTTC.